This entry lists 20 T cell receptor beta chains sequenced from one sample in a study of post-analysis software for immune sequencing data. Overall study results and limits: Controls showed lower frequencies than patients for four to six TRBV segments, and TRBV5-6, TRBV5-1 and TRBV20-1 were among these.

Antigens of these TCRs are unknown. Every TCR beta cDNA library bore unique molecular identifiers. A single record per CDR3 protein comes from TCRdb applying MiXCR to the PCR reads. The data show about half a million distinct CDR3 sequences, with roughly 45% seen just once and roughly an eighth held by the top ten. Sequencing was performed on blood. The receptors shown here come from a girl aged 5-17 years with multiple sclerosis.

The chain couples TRBV20-1 to TRBJ2-4, with 7 bases matching TRBD1. V shed 4 bases and J 5 bases; nucleotides not matched to a gene: 5. CDR1 and CDR2 from the germline V gene are DFQATT and SNEGSKA (reference sequence). The CDR3 length is 13 residues. CDR3 coding DNA: TGCAGTGCTAAGAACAGGGGAGAAAACATTCAGTACTTC. Its translation is CSAKNRGENIQYF.

This clonotype has only a few counts. This chain links TRBV20-1 with TRBJ2-7, with 7 bases matching TRBD2. The CDR3 covers 15 residues. Germline loops: CDR1 DFQATT, CDR2 SNEGSKA (reference sequence). V was pared by 0 bases and J by 4 bases, with 9 bases of the junction left unmatched. CDR3 region: CSARDGSGGTYEQYF. The CDR3 region has the DNA TGCAGTGCTAGAGATGGATCGGGAGGCACATACGAGCAGTACTTC.

This clonotype ranks as medium-sized. This rearrangement joins TRBV9 to TRBJ1-3, with a tentative D call TRBD1 (5 bases). The CDR3 spans 17 residues. Per the germline V gene, CDR1 is SGDLS and CDR2 is YYNGEE. V dropped 3 bases and J dropped 3 bases, with 19 bases sitting between them. The CDR3 protein is CASSGQGGPDNGNTIYF. CDR3 in DNA: TGTGCCAGCAGCGGCCAGGGAGGTCCGGATAATGGAAACACCATATATTTT.

The chain employs TRBV29-1 and TRBJ2-1; 8 nucleotides align to TRBD1. Per the germline V gene, CDR1 is SQVTM and CDR2 is ANQGSEA. Losses at the gene ends were 3 bases for V and 7 bases for J; bases not matched to a gene: 11. The CDR3 spans 15 residues. Written as DNA, the CDR3 is TGCAGCGTTGACCGTTCAGGGGGCTATTATAATGAGCAGTTCTTC. This sequence encodes CSVDRSGGYYNEQFF.

The V call is TRBV7-2, the J call TRBJ2-7; D perhaps matches TRBD1 (5 bases). The assigned J gene may be wrong: the sequence end matches TRBJ2-5 better. The CDR3 covers 14 residues. Germline V gene data show CDR1 as SGHTA and CDR2 as FQGNSA. CDR3 nucleotide sequence: TGTGCCAGCAGCTTAGCGCAGGGTTCAGAGACCCAGTACTTC. Translation gives CASSLAQGSETQYF.

The chain is built from TRBV6-5 and TRBJ2-7; D gene uncertain. Between the trimmed V and J ends, which lost 5 bases and 7 bases, there was a span of 9 bases. Germline V gene sequence: CDR1 MNHEY, CDR2 SVGAGI. The CDR3 has 11 residues. The CDR3 sequence: CASSTPREQYF. The CDR3, as DNA: TGTGCCAGCAGTACCCCTCGTGAGCAGTACTTC.

This clonotype was counted between two and nine times. The chain carries TRBV6-1 and TRBJ2-3; D call uncertain. The V end was cut by 4 bases, the J end by 0 bases, with 11 bases between. The CDR3 has 15 residues. In germline, CDR1 is MNHNS, CDR2 SASEGT. This CDR3 reads CASSGTVSSTDTQYF. The CDR3 nucleotides read TGTGCCAGCAGTGGTACGGTCTCTAGCACAGATACGCAGTATTTT.

The chain recombines TRBV27 with TRBJ2-3, with TRBD1 identical over 11 bases. Germline V gives CDR1 MNHEY, CDR2 SMNVEV (reference sequence). V shed 2 bases and J 6 bases; nucleotides not matched to a gene: 13. CDR3 length: 18 amino acids. The CDR3 sequence is CASSLRRRGQGEADTQYF. The CDR3 nucleotides are TGTGCCAGCAGTTTACGGAGAAGGGGACAGGGGGAAGCGGATACGCAGTATTTT.

The table lists this clonotype with a count of one. This chain connects TRBV6-5 to TRBJ1-6, with D tentatively TRBD1 (5 bases). The CDR3 spans 15 residues. V gave up 5 bases and J gave up 2 bases, with 10 bases separating them. The V gene's germline CDR1 is MNHEY and CDR2 SVGAGI. CDR3 in DNA: TGTGCCAGCAGTCCTCAGGGCACCTATAATTCACCCCTCCACTTT. It codes for CASSPQGTYNSPLHF.

The J gene is TRBJ2-1, the V gene TRBV9; D is undetermined. This CDR3 has 13 amino acids. V lost 0 bases and J 8 bases, leaving 9 bases between the germline ends. Germline CDR1 is SGDLS and CDR2 is YYNGEE. The CDR3 nucleotides are TGTGCCAGCAGCGTAGCTGGATGGGATGAGCAGTTCTTC. It translates to CASSVAGWDEQFF.

In this sample, this clonotype turned up a few times. The rearrangement uses TRBV11-2 and TRBJ2-1, with 9 bases that match TRBD2. The CDR3 has 19 amino acids. CDR1 and CDR2 from the germline V gene are SGHAT and FQNNGV. After removal of 5 bases from V and 4 bases from J, the junction contained 18 bases not matched to a gene. CDR3 sequence reads: CASSQLADSGRRLYNEQFF. The CDR3 bases are TGTGCCAGCAGCCAATTAGCAGATAGCGGGAGAAGGTTGTACAATGAGCAGTTCTTC.

Notes on this clonotype: The junction differs from germline at one of its ends, possibly a read error. The V call is TRBV7-2, the J call TRBJ2-3; D unclear. This CDR3 is 14 amino acids long. CDR1 is SGHTA, CDR2 FQGNSA, per germline. The CDR3 is CANSFPPERDTQYF. The CDR3 DNA follows: TGTGCCAACAGCTTCCCCCCCGAGCGAGATACGCAGTATTTT.

This clonotype was detected only a few times. The CDR3 protein is CATSKDRYQVANKETQYF. In nucleotides, the CDR3 is TGTGCCACCAGCAAAGATAGATACCAGGTAGCGAATAAAGAGACCCAGTACTTC. The chain is built from TRBV15 and TRBJ2-5, with TRBD2 as a possible D gene (5 bases). Germline loops: CDR1 LNHNV, CDR2 YYDKDF (reference sequence). The ends were cut back, 4 bases at V and 3 bases at J, with 24 bases in the middle. The CDR3 is 18 amino acids.

V and J are TRBV28 and TRBJ2-7; TRBD2 matches 9 bases. Trimming at V came to 5 bases and at J to 3 bases, leaving 8 bases not matched to a gene. The CDR3 has 15 residues. Germline CDR1 and CDR2: MDHEN and SYDVKM. DNA of the CDR3: TGTGCCAGCAGTACCGCTAGCGGGACGAGCTACGAGCAGTACTTC. This translates into CASSTASGTSYEQYF.

The chain carries TRBV9 and TRBJ1-6; D is unresolved. The CDR3 covers 15 residues. CDR1 and CDR2 from the germline V gene are SGDLS and YYNGEE. V lost 2 bases and J 3 bases, leaving 9 bases between the germline ends. This CDR3 is CASSVSDIYNSPLHF. CDR3 DNA sequence: TGTGCCAGCAGCGTCTCGGATATCTATAATTCACCCCTCCACTTT.

This clonotype was seen more than once but under ten times. V gene TRBV2 combines with J gene TRBJ2-7; no clear D. Deletions cut 7 bases from V and 3 bases from J, with 10 bases between. Germline CDR1 SNHLY, CDR2 FYNNEI. The CDR3 is made up of 12 amino acids. Written as DNA, the CDR3 is TGTGCCAGCAACTTAAGGAGCTACGAGCAGTACTTC. It yields the protein CASNLRSYEQYF.

This chain joins TRBV6-2 or TRBV6-3 and TRBJ1-6; 7 nucleotides agree with TRBD1. The CDR3 is 17 residues long. Trimming at V came to 2 bases and at J to 8 bases, leaving 12 bases not matched to a gene. Germline assignment: CDR1 MNHEY and CDR2 SVGEGT. The CDR3 coding sequence is TGTGCCAGCAGTTACGAGACAGGGATGTATGGCGATTCACCCCTCCACTTT. This translates into CASSYETGMYGDSPLHF.

The V and J genes are TRBV15 and TRBJ2-5; D ambiguous. Germline assignment: CDR1 LNHNV and CDR2 YYDKDF (reference sequence). The CDR3 consists of 13 residues. Deletions cut 1 base from V and 4 bases from J, with 7 bases between. CDR3 DNA: TGTGCCACCAGCAGAGGGAAGGGAGAGACCCAGTACTTC. Protein product: CATSRGKGETQYF.

Concerning this clonotype itself: A much larger clone differs from this one at a single base, so this may be a read error. The chain carries TRBV29-1 and TRBJ2-4; D could derive from TRBD1 or TRBD2 (5 bases each). This CDR3 contains 13 residues. Germline V gene data show CDR1 as SQVTM and CDR2 as ANQGSEA. Between the trimmed V and J ends, which lost 3 bases and 15 bases, there was a span of 21 bases. The CDR3 DNA sequence: TGCAGCGTTGATGATCTGGGGACGATGAGGCGGTACTTC. This sequence encodes CSVDDLGTMRRYF.

V is TRBV7-2 and J is TRBJ1-2; D is unclear. The CDR3 is 15 amino acids. V lost 0 bases and J 8 bases, leaving 16 bases between the germline ends. In germline, CDR1 is SGHTA, CDR2 FQGNSA. CDR3 nucleotide sequence: TGTGCCAGCAGCTTAGCGCGGGTAGGGCCCTACGGCTACACCTTC. This encodes CASSLARVGPYGYTF.